This T cell receptor (beta chain) stems from a study of blood T cell repertoires in COVID-19. Study overall: Samples came from the United States, Italy and Spain, spanning acute and convalescent COVID-19.

Profiled with immunoSEQ multiplex PCR; TCRdb holds only in-frame clones, not every one. The sample comprises under 170,000 clones, around 84% of which are singletons, and about 2% rests with the top ten. The J segment lost 6 bases and the V segment lost 4 bases, leaving 7 bases of the junction unmatched. The CDR3 sequence is 15 residues long. Germline-derived CDR1 and CDR2 are KGHDR and SFDVKD. The receptor was derived from a man between 65 and 80 years old with acute or convalescent COVID-19. The V gene is TRBV24-1, the J gene TRBJ1-4; 7 bases agree with TRBD1. Sequenced input: peripheral blood. CDR3: CATSDDRAGDEKLFF. CDR3 coding DNA: TGTGCCACCAGTGACGACAGGGCCGGAGATGAAAAACTGTTTTTT.